These 21 T cell receptor beta chains share one sample of origin, sequenced in a study of T cells in Graves' hyperthyroidism and ophthalmopathy. What was amplified from RNA transcripts were TCR beta CDR3 regions. HTBI primers were used for first-round RT-PCR of the TCR CDR3. MiXCR, applied by TCRdb to the multiplex PCR reads, yields one record per CDR3 protein. The sample yields around 720,000 distinct CDR3 sequences, around a third seen once. The source material was blood. These receptors all stem from a woman in her forties with Graves' hyperthyroidism.

The table lists this clonotype with many counts. V usage is TRBV10-3 and J usage is TRBJ2-7; weak D call: TRBD1 (6 bases). This CDR3 spans 13 amino acids. Trimming cost V 6 bases and J 4 bases, with 13 bases left between them. Germline V lookup: CDR1 ENHRY, CDR2 SYGVKD. The CDR3 here is CAISPDRLYEQYF. For the CDR3, the DNA is TGTGCCATCAGCCCGGACAGACTGTACGAGCAGTACTTC.

In its sample, this clonotype was seen many times. V is TRBV14 and J is TRBJ1-3; unclear D gene. V dropped 3 bases and J dropped 1 base, with 4 bases sitting between them. Germline V gene data show CDR1 as SGHDN and CDR2 as FVKESK. The CDR3 has 13 amino acids. The CDR3, as DNA: TGTGCCAGCAGCCAGACGTCTGGAAACACCATATATTTT. Its protein is CASSQTSGNTIYF.

The V call is TRBV29-1, the J call TRBJ1-1; TRBD1 matches 9 bases. Germline CDR1 and CDR2: SQVTM and ANQGSEA. Trimming took 8 bases from V and 4 from J; bases not matched to a gene: 5. CDR3 length: 12 amino acids. The CDR3 bases are TGCAGCCCGTCGACAGGGGGCACTGAAGCTTTCTTT. It translates to CSPSTGGTEAFF.

The sample holds many counts of this clonotype. This sequence joins TRBV20-1 and TRBJ1-5, with D unresolved. Germline loops: CDR1 DFQATT, CDR2 SNEGSKA (reference sequence). With 0 bases removed from V and 0 bases from J, the gap between germline ends came to 12 bases. The CDR3 is 16 residues long. DNA for the CDR3: TGCAGTGCTAGAGATAGGTTACGGTTTAGCAATCAGCCCCAGCATTTT. It is translated as CSARDRLRFSNQPQHF.

This clonotype occurred many times. The chain carries TRBV9 and TRBJ1-1, with unresolved D. Trimming took off 0 bases at V and 4 bases at J, with 10 bases between the two ends. The V gene's germline CDR1 is SGDLS and CDR2 YYNGEE. CDR3 length equals 14 residues. This chain's CDR3 is CASSVAPLGTEAFF. CDR3 DNA sequence: TGTGCCAGCAGCGTAGCCCCTTTGGGCACTGAAGCTTTCTTT.

About this clonotype: A junction boundary mismatches the germline segment, possibly from a read error. The chain joins TRBV19 to TRBJ1-2, with 7 bases lining up with TRBD1. The CDR3 is made up of 13 amino acids. CDR1 and CDR2 from the germline V gene are LNHDA and SQIVND (reference sequence). The CDR3 here is CASSPGTVCGHTF. The CDR3 nucleotides read TGTGCCAGTAGTCCCGGGACAGTCTGTGGCCACACCTTC.

In this sample, this clonotype turned up many times. Here the CDR3 DNA reads TGTGCCATCAGTGACATCGGGACAGAGCATGGCTACACCTTC. Encoded protein: CAISDIGTEHGYTF. V is TRBV10-3 and J is TRBJ1-2; 7 bases line up with TRBD1. Trimming removed 3 bases from V and 6 bases from J; junction bases left unmatched: 7. This CDR3 has 14 residues. Germline V gene data show CDR1 as ENHRY and CDR2 as SYGVKD.

This clonotype was counted between two and nine times. The V gene is TRBV7-2, the J gene TRBJ1-1, with D perhaps TRBD1 (6 bases). The CDR3 covers 13 residues. The germline gives CDR1 SGHTA, CDR2 FQGNSA. With 5 bases removed from V and 8 bases from J, the gap between germline ends came to 15 bases. CDR3 loop: CASSLRTAPEAFF. In DNA, the CDR3 is TGTGCCAGCAGCCTACGGACAGCCCCAGAAGCTTTCTTT.

This chain uses TRBV6-5 with TRBJ1-6, with D perhaps TRBD1 (5 bases). CDR3 length: 15 amino acids. CDR1 and CDR2 from the germline V gene are MNHEY and SVGAGI. V was trimmed by 7 bases and J by 7 bases, leaving 17 bases between them. The CDR3 spells CASTLGLGDNSPLHF. CDR3 DNA: TGTGCCAGCACTCTCGGGTTAGGGGACAATTCACCCCTCCACTTT.

This clonotype was seen repeatedly, ten times or more. The chain recombines TRBV20-1 with TRBJ1-2, with a weak D call TRBD1 (6 bases). V lost 7 bases, J lost 8 bases, and 14 bases lay in between. Germline V gene lookup returns CDR1 DFQATT and CDR2 SNEGSKA (reference sequence). The CDR3 is 11 residues long. Here the CDR3 reads CSVGRGRGYTF. CDR3 nucleotides: TGCAGTGTTGGCAGGGGACGGGGCTACACCTTC.

The chain uses TRBV12-3 or TRBV12-4 and TRBJ2-7, with D perhaps TRBD1 (5 bases). The germline V and J ends were trimmed by 6 bases and 5 bases, with 11 bases remaining between them. CDR3 length: 12 residues. The CDR3 reads CASRGAADEQYF. The CDR3 coding sequence is TGTGCCAGCAGAGGGGCCGCAGACGAGCAGTACTTC.

The V and J genes are TRBV28 and TRBJ2-5; 10 bases map to TRBD2. Looked up from germline, CDR1 is MDHEN and CDR2 is SYDVKM. This CDR3 comprises 13 residues. J gave up 4 bases and V 7 bases, and 3 bases lay outside the gene matches. CDR3 region: CASTSGRRETQYF. The CDR3, as DNA: TGTGCCAGCACTAGCGGGAGAAGAGAGACCCAGTACTTC.

This CDR3 reads CASSSQGVGNYGYTF. DNA of the CDR3: TGTGCCAGCAGCTCCCAGGGAGTGGGGAACTATGGCTACACCTTC. The V and J genes are TRBV7-2 and TRBJ1-2; tentatively, D is TRBD1 (5 bases). Germline CDR1 reads SGHTA; CDR2 reads FQGNSA. CDR3 size: 15 residues. Trimming removed 4 bases at V and 2 bases at J, with 14 bases between.

The chain recombines TRBV5-1 with TRBJ2-5; tentative D call: TRBD2 (6 bases). Germline CDR1 reads SGHRS; CDR2 reads YFSETQ. V was shortened by 0 bases and J by 1 base, with 13 bases between the two germline ends. CDR3 length: 16 residues. This CDR3 is CASSLGRRGGQETQYF. CDR3 in DNA: TGCGCCAGCAGCTTGGGGCGGAGGGGAGGCCAAGAGACCCAGTACTTC.

The rearrangement uses TRBV5-8 and TRBJ2-7; the D gene is possibly TRBD2 (6 bases). V was cut by 0 bases and J by 3 bases, with 13 bases left in between. Germline-derived CDR1 and CDR2 are SGHTS and YDEGEE. This CDR3 has 15 amino acids. CDR3 sequence: CASSLASATYYEQYF. For the CDR3, the DNA is TGTGCCAGCAGCTTGGCTAGCGCGACCTACTACGAGCAGTACTTC. Together with reference TRBV5-8 and TRBJ2-7, the CDR3 gives the full variable domain: EAGVTQSPTHLIKTRGQQATLRCSPISGHTSVYWYQQALGLGLQFLLWYDEGEERNRGNFPPRFSGRQFPNYSSELNVNALELEDSALYLCASSLASATYYEQYFGPGTRLTVT.

This clonotype was seen many times. The chain has TRBV6-1 and TRBJ1-6, with D possibly being TRBD1 (6 bases). The germline V gene encodes CDR1 MNHNS and CDR2 SASEGT. The CDR3 spans 15 residues. V was shortened by 9 bases and J by 6 bases, with 18 bases between the two germline ends. The CDR3 region is CASEGQGFFNSPLHF. As DNA, the CDR3 is TGTGCCAGTGAAGGGCAGGGGTTCTTTAATTCACCCCTCCACTTT.

The V gene is TRBV6-5, the J gene TRBJ2-7, with 7 bases fitting TRBD2. The junction had 13 bases not matched to a gene; V was cut back by 6 bases and J by 2 bases. Germline CDR1 and CDR2: MNHEY and SVGAGI. The CDR3 has 16 amino acids. CDR3 loop: CASSQGYGGGAYEQYF. The CDR3 coding sequence is TGTGCCAGCAGCCAAGGTTACGGCGGGGGTGCCTACGAGCAGTACTTC.

This clonotype was seen a handful of times. The J gene is TRBJ1-4, the V gene TRBV9; 9 positions agree with TRBD1. J was trimmed by 8 bases and V by 3 bases; bases with no gene match: 11. The CDR3 runs 16 residues. Germline CDR1 SGDLS, CDR2 YYNGEE. The DNA of the CDR3 is TGTGCCAGCAGCGCCCCCCGGGACAGGGTAAACGAAAAACTGTTTTTT. This translates into CASSAPRDRVNEKLFF.

V is TRBV5-1 and J is TRBJ1-1; 8 nucleotides match TRBD1. Germline V gives CDR1 SGHRS, CDR2 YFSETQ. This CDR3 has 15 residues. With 4 bases clipped from V and 7 bases from J, the junction kept 12 bases outside the gene matches. The CDR3, as DNA: TGCGCCAGCAGCCAGGCAGGGGGCGCGCCACTTGAAGCTTTCTTT. It is translated as CASSQAGGAPLEAFF.

This clonotype came up a few times. This rearrangement joins TRBV30 to TRBJ1-6; D is undetermined. Trimming removed 4 bases at V and 8 bases at J, with 18 bases between. Germline V gene lookup returns CDR1 GTSNPN and CDR2 SVGIG (reference sequence). This CDR3 spans 15 amino acids. The CDR3 loop is CAWTIRQLEDSPLHF. The CDR3 DNA is TGTGCCTGGACCATACGACAACTTGAGGATTCACCCCTCCACTTT.

V and J are TRBV10-3 and TRBJ2-6, with D possibly TRBD2 on 7 matching bases. The length of the CDR3 is 18 residues. Between the trimmed V and J ends, which lost 2 bases and 0 bases, there was a span of 14 bases. Germline-derived CDR1 and CDR2 are ENHRY and SYGVKD. The CDR3 protein is CAISEIGGVSSGANVLTF. CDR3 DNA: TGTGCCATCAGTGAGATAGGGGGGGTGAGCTCTGGGGCCAACGTCCTGACTTTC.